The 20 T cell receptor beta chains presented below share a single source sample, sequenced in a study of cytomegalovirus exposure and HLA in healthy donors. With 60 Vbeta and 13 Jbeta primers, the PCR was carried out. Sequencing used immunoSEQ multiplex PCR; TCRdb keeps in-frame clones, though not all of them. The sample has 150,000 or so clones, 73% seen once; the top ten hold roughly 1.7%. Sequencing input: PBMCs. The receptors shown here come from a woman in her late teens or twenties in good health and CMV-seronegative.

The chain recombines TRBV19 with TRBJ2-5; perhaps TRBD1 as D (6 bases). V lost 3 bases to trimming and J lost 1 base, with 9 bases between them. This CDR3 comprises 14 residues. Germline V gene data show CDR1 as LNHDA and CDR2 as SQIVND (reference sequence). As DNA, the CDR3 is TGTGCCAGTAGTATGATCAGGGGCCAAGAGACCCAGTACTTC. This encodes CASSMIRGQETQYF.

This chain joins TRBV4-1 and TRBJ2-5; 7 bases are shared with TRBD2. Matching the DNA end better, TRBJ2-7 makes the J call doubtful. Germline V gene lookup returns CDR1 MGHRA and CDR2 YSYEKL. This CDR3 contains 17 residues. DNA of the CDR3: TGCGCCAGCAGCCAAGGAATCAGCGGGGAGGGGTTTTACGAGCAGTACTTC. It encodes CASSQGISGEGFYEQYF.

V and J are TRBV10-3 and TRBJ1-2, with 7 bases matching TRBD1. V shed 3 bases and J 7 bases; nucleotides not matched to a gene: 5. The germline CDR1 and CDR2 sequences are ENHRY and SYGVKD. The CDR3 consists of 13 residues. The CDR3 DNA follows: TGTGCCATCAGTGAACGGACAGGATCTGGCTACACCTTC. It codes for CAISERTGSGYTF.

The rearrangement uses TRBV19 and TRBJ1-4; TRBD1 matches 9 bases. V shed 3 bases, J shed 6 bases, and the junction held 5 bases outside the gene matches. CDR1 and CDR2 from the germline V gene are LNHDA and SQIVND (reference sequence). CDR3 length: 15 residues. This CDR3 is CASSMDRGAYEKLFF. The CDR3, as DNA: TGTGCCAGTAGTATGGACAGGGGCGCATATGAAAAACTGTTTTTT.

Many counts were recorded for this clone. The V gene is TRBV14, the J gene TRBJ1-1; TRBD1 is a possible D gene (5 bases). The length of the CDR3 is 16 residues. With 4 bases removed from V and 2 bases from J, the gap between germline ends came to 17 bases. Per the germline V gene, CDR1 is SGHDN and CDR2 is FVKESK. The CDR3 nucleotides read TGTGCCAGCAGCCCGAGGACCAGGGTAGGAAACACTGAAGCTTTCTTT. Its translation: CASSPRTRVGNTEAFF.

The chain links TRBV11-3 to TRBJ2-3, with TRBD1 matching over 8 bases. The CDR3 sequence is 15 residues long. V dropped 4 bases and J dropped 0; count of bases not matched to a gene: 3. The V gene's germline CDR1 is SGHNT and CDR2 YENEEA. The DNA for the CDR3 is TGTGCCAGCAGCTCGGACAGGGCTAGCACAGATACGCAGTATTTT. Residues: CASSSDRASTDTQYF.

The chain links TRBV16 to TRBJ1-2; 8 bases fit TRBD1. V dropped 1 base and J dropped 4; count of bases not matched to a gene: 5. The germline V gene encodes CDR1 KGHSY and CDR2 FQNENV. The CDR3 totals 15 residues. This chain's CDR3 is CASSQFGQGGYGYTF. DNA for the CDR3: TGTGCCAGCAGCCAATTCGGACAGGGCGGCTATGGCTACACCTTC. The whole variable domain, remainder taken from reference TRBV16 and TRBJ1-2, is GEEVAQTPKHLVRGEGQKAKLYCAPIKGHSYVFWYQQVLKNEFKFLISFQNENVFDETGMPKERFSAKCLPNSPCSLEIQATKLEDSAVYFCASSQFGQGGYGYTFGSGTRLTVV.

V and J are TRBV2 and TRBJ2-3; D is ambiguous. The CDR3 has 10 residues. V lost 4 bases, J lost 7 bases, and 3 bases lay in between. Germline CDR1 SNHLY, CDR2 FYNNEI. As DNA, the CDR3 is TGTGCCAGCAGTGTTAATACGCAGTATTTT. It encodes CASSVNTQYF.

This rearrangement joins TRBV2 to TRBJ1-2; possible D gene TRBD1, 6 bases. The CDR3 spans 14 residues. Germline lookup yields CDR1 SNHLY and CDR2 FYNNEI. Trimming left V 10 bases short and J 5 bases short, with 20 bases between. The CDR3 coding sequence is TGTGCCACTCGCTTCGACAGGCTTGATTATGGCTACACCTTC. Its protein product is CATRFDRLDYGYTF.

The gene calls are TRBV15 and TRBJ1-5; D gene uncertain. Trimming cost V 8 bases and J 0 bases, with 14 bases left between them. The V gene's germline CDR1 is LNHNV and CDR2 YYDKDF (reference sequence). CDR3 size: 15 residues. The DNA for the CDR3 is TGTGCCACCCATTCGGCGGGTTATAGCAATCAGCCCCAGCATTTT. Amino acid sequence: CATHSAGYSNQPQHF. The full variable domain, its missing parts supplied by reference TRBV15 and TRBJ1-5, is DAMVIQNPRYQVTQFGKPVTLSCSQTLNHNVMYWYQQKSSQAPKLLFHYYDKDFNNEADTPDNFQSRRPNTSFCFLDIRSPGLGDTAMYLCATHSAGYSNQPQHFGDGTRLSIL.

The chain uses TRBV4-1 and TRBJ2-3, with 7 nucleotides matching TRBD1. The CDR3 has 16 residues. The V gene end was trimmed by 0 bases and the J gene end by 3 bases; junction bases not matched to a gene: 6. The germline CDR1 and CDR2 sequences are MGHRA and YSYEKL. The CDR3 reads CASSQETGFGTDTQYF. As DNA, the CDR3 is TGCGCCAGCAGCCAAGAGACAGGGTTTGGGACAGATACGCAGTATTTT.

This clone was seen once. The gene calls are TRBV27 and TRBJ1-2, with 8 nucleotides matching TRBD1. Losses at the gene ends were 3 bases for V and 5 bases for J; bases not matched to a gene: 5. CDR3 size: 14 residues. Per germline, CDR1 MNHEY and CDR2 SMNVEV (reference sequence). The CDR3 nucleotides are TGTGCCAGCAGTTTTCAGGGGGCGCCTTATGGCTACACCTTC. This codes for CASSFQGAPYGYTF.

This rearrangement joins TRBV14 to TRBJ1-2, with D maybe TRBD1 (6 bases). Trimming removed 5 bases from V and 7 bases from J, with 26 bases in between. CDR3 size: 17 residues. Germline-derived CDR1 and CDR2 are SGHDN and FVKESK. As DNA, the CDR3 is TGTGCCAGCAGCGGACAGATGCGGGGAGGGGGGAGAGGTGGCTACACCTTC. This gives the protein CASSGQMRGGGRGGYTF.

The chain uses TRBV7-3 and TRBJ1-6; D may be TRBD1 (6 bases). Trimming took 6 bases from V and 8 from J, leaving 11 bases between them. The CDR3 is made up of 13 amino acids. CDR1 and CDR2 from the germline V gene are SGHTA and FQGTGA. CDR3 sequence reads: CASSQGYDSPLHF. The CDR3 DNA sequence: TGTGCCAGCAGTCAGGGGTACGATTCACCCCTCCACTTT.

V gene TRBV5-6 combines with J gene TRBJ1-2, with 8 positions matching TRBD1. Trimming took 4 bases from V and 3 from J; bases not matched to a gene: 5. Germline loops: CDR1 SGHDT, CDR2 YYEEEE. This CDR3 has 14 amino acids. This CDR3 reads CASSPGTGYYGYTF. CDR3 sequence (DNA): TGTGCCAGCAGCCCCGGGACAGGCTACTATGGCTACACCTTC.

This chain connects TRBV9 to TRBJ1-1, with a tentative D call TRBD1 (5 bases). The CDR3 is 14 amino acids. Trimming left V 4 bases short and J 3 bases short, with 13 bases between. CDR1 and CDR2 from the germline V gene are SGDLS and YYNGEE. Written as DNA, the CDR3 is TGTGCCAGCAGCCCCCAATTAGGGGACACTGAAGCTTTCTTT. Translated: CASSPQLGDTEAFF.

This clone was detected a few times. In DNA form, the CDR3 reads TGTGCCAGCAGCGTAGAAAGTGGACAGAGCAAGAACACTGAAGCTTTCTTT. Translating it yields CASSVESGQSKNTEAFF. V gene TRBV9 combines with J gene TRBJ1-1, with a possible D match to TRBD1 (6 bases). This CDR3 comprises 17 residues. CDR1 SGDLS and CDR2 YYNGEE come from the germline V gene. Trimming shortened V by 0 bases and J by 1 base, and 16 bases separated the two germline ends.

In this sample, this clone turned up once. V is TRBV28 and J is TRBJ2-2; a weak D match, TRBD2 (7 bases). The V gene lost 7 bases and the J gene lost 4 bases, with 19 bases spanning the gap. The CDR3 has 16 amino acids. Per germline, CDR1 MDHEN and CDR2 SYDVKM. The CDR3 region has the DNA TGTGCCAGCATCCCCGGGGGGCAGGGTGCCACCGGGGAGCTGTTTTTT. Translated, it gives CASIPGGQGATGELFF.

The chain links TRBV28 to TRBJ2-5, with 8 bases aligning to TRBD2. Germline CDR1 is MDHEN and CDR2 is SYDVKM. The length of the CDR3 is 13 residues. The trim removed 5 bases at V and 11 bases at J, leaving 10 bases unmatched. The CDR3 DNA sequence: TGTGCCAGCAGTCCCAGGCAGCGGGGGACTCAGTACTTC. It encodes CASSPRQRGTQYF.

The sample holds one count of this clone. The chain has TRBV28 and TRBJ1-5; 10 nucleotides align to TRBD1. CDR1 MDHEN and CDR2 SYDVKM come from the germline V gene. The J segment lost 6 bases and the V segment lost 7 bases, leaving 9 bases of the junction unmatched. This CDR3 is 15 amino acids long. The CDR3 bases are TGTGCCAGCATTCCGCGAGGACAGGGGGTTCAGCCCCAGCATTTT. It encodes CASIPRGQGVQPQHF.